Each of the 29 T cell receptor beta chains below was sequenced from the same sample in a study of CD8 T cells in ankylosing spondylitis. Study-wide points: Ankylosing spondylitis blood seemed to carry a telltale TCR beta motif made of eight highly homologous variants.

One entry per CDR3 protein results from TCRdb running MiXCR on the 5' RACE reads. The profile shows approximately 300,000 distinct CDR3 sequences, roughly 8% of them singletons. The antigens for these receptors are not known. Sequences were obtained from blood, either unsorted or a sorted T cell fraction (not recorded which). The receptor source for this set is a male donor with ankylosing spondylitis.

Many counts were recorded for this clonotype. The rearrangement links TRBV29-1 to TRBJ1-6; 9 nucleotides agree with TRBD1. Losses at the gene ends were 5 bases for V and 6 bases for J; bases not matched to a gene: 2. The CDR3 contains 13 residues. Germline CDR1 SQVTM, CDR2 ANQGSEA. The CDR3 is CSVMTGGNSPLHF. In DNA form, the CDR3 reads TGCAGCGTTATGACAGGGGGTAATTCACCCCTCCACTTT.

This clonotype was seen only a few times. This chain uses TRBV12-3 or TRBV12-4 with TRBJ1-1; 7 bases align to TRBD1. This CDR3 contains 15 residues. V lost 4 bases and J lost 4; bases outside the gene matches: 9. CDR3 sequence reads: CASSWDSRLGTEAFF. CDR3 coding DNA: TGTGCCAGCAGTTGGGACAGTCGATTAGGCACTGAAGCTTTCTTT.

The V call is TRBV6-5, the J call TRBJ2-2, with TRBD2 matching over 9 bases. V was clipped by 0 bases and J by 6 bases; unmatched bases: 5. Looked up from germline, CDR1 is MNHEY and CDR2 is SVGAGI. This CDR3 is built from 16 residues. CDR3 loop: CASSYSTAGGPGELFF. The CDR3 DNA is TGTGCCAGCAGTTACTCGACAGCGGGGGGCCCCGGGGAGCTGTTTTTT.

This rearrangement joins TRBV3-1 to TRBJ1-2; 12 bases map to TRBD1. The CDR3 is 16 residues long. J lost 2 bases, V lost 4 bases, and 5 bases had no gene match. The V gene's germline CDR1 is LGHDT and CDR2 YNNKEL (reference sequence). The CDR3 DNA follows: TGTGCCAGCAGCCTCGGGACAGGGGGCCGCAACTATGGCTACACCTTC. Its protein product is CASSLGTGGRNYGYTF.

This clonotype has more than one count but fewer than ten. The J gene is TRBJ2-4, the V gene TRBV3-1; no clear D gene. Trimming pared 4 bases from V and 1 base from J, leaving 8 bases between. Germline CDR1 and CDR2: LGHDT and YNNKEL (reference sequence). This CDR3 comprises 14 residues. The DNA for the CDR3 is TGTGCCAGCAGCCTCGAGCCCGCCAAAAACATTCAGTACTTC. Protein sequence: CASSLEPAKNIQYF.

This clonotype was counted ten times or more. The rearrangement uses TRBV7-8 and TRBJ1-3, with 7 positions matching TRBD1. The CDR3 extends over 16 amino acids. The V segment lost 5 bases and the J segment 0 bases; nucleotides outside the gene matches: 7. Looked up from germline, CDR1 is SGHVS and CDR2 is FQNEAQ. The CDR3 protein is CASSTRDSYSGNTIYF. In DNA form, the CDR3 reads TGTGCCAGCAGCACAAGGGACAGCTACTCTGGAAACACCATATATTTT.

This clonotype showed up many times. The chain joins TRBV15 to TRBJ2-2; D might be TRBD1 (6 bases). The CDR3 extends over 17 amino acids. In germline, CDR1 is LNHNV, CDR2 YYDKDF (reference sequence). Deletions cut 3 bases from V and 8 bases from J, with 22 bases between. The CDR3 sequence is CATSSYLHRELFGELFF. CDR3 nucleotide sequence: TGTGCCACCAGCAGCTACCTGCACAGGGAGTTATTTGGGGAGCTGTTTTTT.

This chain uses TRBV14 with TRBJ2-5; unclear D gene. The CDR3 sequence is 12 residues long. V shed 3 bases and J shed 4 bases, with 6 bases lying between them. Looked up from germline, CDR1 is SGHDN and CDR2 is FVKESK. CDR3: CASSHLRETQYF. The CDR3 bases are TGTGCCAGCAGCCATCTTCGAGAGACCCAGTACTTC.

This clonotype appeared a few times. The chain employs TRBV2 and TRBJ2-3; D is possibly TRBD1 or TRBD2 (5 bases each). This CDR3 has 14 amino acids. The germline V gene has CDR1 SNHLY and CDR2 FYNNEI. Trimming stripped 6 bases from V and 0 bases from J, with 10 bases between. The CDR3 coding sequence is TGTGCCAGCAGGAGGGACCTTAGCACAGATACGCAGTATTTT. As protein: CASRRDLSTDTQYF.

This clonotype was picked up a small number of times. The CDR3 here is CASSLVGYEQFF. The CDR3 coding sequence is TGCGCCAGCAGCTTGGTAGGTTATGAGCAGTTCTTC. The genes are TRBV5-1 and TRBJ2-1; D uncertain. Per germline, CDR1 SGHRS and CDR2 YFSETQ. The CDR3 length is 12 residues. V lost 0 bases to trimming and J lost 8 bases, with 6 bases between them.

This clonotype was counted between two and nine times. The chain links TRBV6-1 to TRBJ2-5, with TRBD1 identical over 9 bases. CDR1 is MNHNS, CDR2 SASEGT, per germline. V was clipped by 6 bases and J by 5 bases; unmatched bases: 13. The CDR3 is made up of 16 amino acids. The CDR3 nucleotides read TGTGCCAGCAGACCCCGGGACAGGGAATTTTGGGAGACCCAGTACTTC. Its protein is CASRPRDREFWETQYF.

This clonotype was observed a few times. V and J are TRBV11-2 and TRBJ1-5; possibly TRBD1 for D (5 bases). V dropped 1 base and J dropped 4 bases, with 26 bases sitting between them. Germline V gene sequence: CDR1 SGHAT, CDR2 FQNNGV. CDR3 length: 20 residues. CDR3 sequence (DNA): TGTGCCAGCAGCTTAGGGGTAGGGCAGGGCCCTACCAGTTTTAATCAGCCCCAGCATTTT. Protein product: CASSLGVGQGPTSFNQPQHF.

This clonotype has ten or more counts. J is TRBJ2-4 and V is TRBV4-1, with D uncertain. V was shortened by 0 bases and J by 1 base, with 7 bases between the two germline ends. Per the germline V gene, CDR1 is MGHRA and CDR2 is YSYEKL. The length of the CDR3 is 15 residues. The CDR3 is CASSQDEWAKNIQYF. The CDR3 nucleotides are TGCGCCAGCAGCCAAGATGAGTGGGCCAAAAACATTCAGTACTTC.

This clonotype was seen at least ten times. The chain combines TRBV7-2 with TRBJ1-3; D unclear. CDR1 is SGHTA and CDR2 is FQGNSA in the germline V gene. This CDR3 has 14 residues. V dropped 2 bases and J dropped 4 bases, with 9 bases sitting between them. CDR3 sequence reads: CASSLQKAGNTIYF. DNA of the CDR3: TGTGCCAGCAGCTTACAAAAAGCGGGAAACACCATATATTTT.

There are a few counts of this clonotype. The V gene is TRBV10-1, the J gene TRBJ1-5, with D tentatively TRBD1 (5 bases). This CDR3 has 13 residues. Trimming removed 8 bases at V and 7 bases at J, with 15 bases between. From germline, CDR1 is WNHNN and CDR2 SYGVQD (reference sequence). The CDR3, as DNA: TGCGCCAGCTCTCTGGGGAAGGGGCAGCCCCAGCATTTT. Translated, it gives CASSLGKGQPQHF.

The sample holds a few counts of this clonotype. The CDR3 sequence is CASSLAVGLAGGEQFF. The CDR3 coding sequence is TGCGCCAGCAGCTTGGCCGTAGGACTAGCGGGAGGTGAGCAGTTCTTC. The chain joins TRBV5-1 to TRBJ2-1, with 14 bases fitting TRBD2. The CDR3 sequence is 16 residues long. Per germline, CDR1 SGHRS and CDR2 YFSETQ. Unmatched junction bases numbered 5, after V lost 0 bases and J lost 9 bases.

A remark on this clonotype: A much larger clone differs from this one at a single base, so this may be a read error. V gene TRBV5-1 combines with J gene TRBJ2-3; D remains unclear. This CDR3 contains 16 residues. CDR1 and CDR2 (germline): SGHRS, YFSETQ. The CDR3 DNA reads TGCGCCAGCAGCTTGGTGACGGATTATAGCACAGATACGAAGTATTTT. It encodes CASSLVTDYSTDTKYF.

There are a few counts of this clonotype. Here the CDR3 DNA reads TGCGCCAGCAGCTTGGCCCGTCAACTGGATGGTGAAAAACTGTTTTTT. Amino acid sequence: CASSLARQLDGEKLFF. V and J are TRBV5-1 and TRBJ1-4; D is uncertain. The CDR3 is 16 residues long. Trimming took 0 bases from V and 7 from J, leaving 16 bases between them. Per the germline V gene, CDR1 is SGHRS and CDR2 is YFSETQ.

This clonotype came up many times. This chain links TRBV7-2 with TRBJ1-5; D call uncertain. Trimming pared 3 bases from V and 3 bases from J, leaving 9 bases between. CDR1 and CDR2 from the germline V gene are SGHTA and FQGNSA. The CDR3 spans 14 residues. As DNA, the CDR3 is TGTGCCAGCAGCTTCATCCCCATCAATCAGCCCCAGCATTTT. Its protein product is CASSFIPINQPQHF. The full variable domain, rest sourced from reference TRBV7-2 and TRBJ1-5, is GAGVSQSPSNKVTEKGKDVELRCDPISGHTALYWYRQSLGQGLEFLIYFQGNSAPDKSGLPSDRFSAERTGGSVSTLTIQRTQQEDSAVYLCASSFIPINQPQHFGDGTRLSIL.

This clonotype appeared a few times. The chain couples TRBV12-3 or TRBV12-4 to TRBJ1-1, with no clear D. The CDR3 has 11 amino acids. V lost 3 bases and J 7 bases, leaving 6 bases between the germline ends. CDR3 bases: TGTGCCAGCAGTTTGGGCAGTGAAGCTTTCTTT. Protein product: CASSLGSEAFF.

The table lists this clonotype with a few counts. The rearrangement uses TRBV27 and TRBJ2-1, with 9 bases identical to TRBD1. J gave up 8 bases and V 10 bases, and 6 bases lay outside the gene matches. The CDR3 spans 12 residues. The germline gives CDR1 MNHEY, CDR2 SMNVEV (reference sequence). CDR3 sequence reads: CATGQGFYEQFF. DNA of the CDR3: TGTGCCACTGGACAGGGGTTTTATGAGCAGTTCTTC.

This chain links TRBV7-2 with TRBJ2-1; no reliable D call. CDR3 length equals 12 residues. Germline values: CDR1 SGHTA, CDR2 FQGNSA. Trimming stripped 5 bases from V and 8 bases from J, with 10 bases between. In DNA form, the CDR3 reads TGTGCCAGCAGCGCCAACCTGTATGAGCAGTTCTTC. Amino acid sequence: CASSANLYEQFF.

This chain joins TRBV28 and TRBJ2-5, with 14 bases that match TRBD2. This CDR3 is 16 amino acids long. From germline, CDR1 is MDHEN and CDR2 SYDVKM. Trimming took 5 bases from V and 5 from J; bases not matched to a gene: 7. This chain's CDR3 is CASSPRLAGGRETQYF. In DNA form, the CDR3 reads TGTGCCAGCAGTCCCAGACTAGCGGGAGGGAGGGAGACCCAGTACTTC.

This clonotype was observed at least ten times. An end of the junction does not agree with germline; a read error may underlie this. This chain uses TRBV6-5 with TRBJ2-3, with TRBD2 identical over 9 bases. This CDR3 contains 14 residues. Germline-derived CDR1 and CDR2 are MNHEY and SVGAGI. CDR3 region: CASSYGTSKDTQYF. The CDR3 DNA sequence: TGTGCCAGCAGTTACGGGACTAGCAAAGATACGCAGTATTTT.

The CDR3 nucleotides read TGTGCCAGCAGTTACAGACTAGCGGGAGCGAACACCGGGGAGCTGTTTTTT. Encoded protein: CASSYRLAGANTGELFF. V and J are TRBV12-3 or TRBV12-4 and TRBJ2-2, with TRBD2 matching 12 bases. The V gene end was trimmed by 4 bases and the J gene end by 0 bases; junction bases not matched to a gene: 3. CDR3 size: 17 residues.

This clonotype has just a few counts. The chain couples TRBV11-3 to TRBJ2-1; TRBD2 aligns across 7 bases. Unmatched junction bases numbered 10, after V lost 5 bases and J lost 0 bases. The CDR3 runs to 17 residues. Germline V gives CDR1 SGHNT, CDR2 YENEEA. The CDR3 DNA is TGTGCCAGCAGCACCAGGCGAGGCGGGAGCTCCTACAATGAGCAGTTCTTC. Translation: CASSTRRGGSSYNEQFF.

This clonotype occurred a few times. The gene calls are TRBV5-1 and TRBJ2-5; the match to TRBD1 covers 8 bases. The CDR3 length is 15 residues. Losses at the gene ends were 6 bases for V and 4 bases for J; bases not matched to a gene: 11. Germline V gene lookup returns CDR1 SGHRS and CDR2 YFSETQ. The DNA for the CDR3 is TGCGCCAGCACCTCCCCGACAGGGGTTGCAGAGACCCAGTACTTC. The encoded protein is CASTSPTGVAETQYF.

This clonotype was seen at least ten times. The chain combines TRBV4-1 with TRBJ2-5; possibly TRBD2 for D (6 bases). From germline, CDR1 is MGHRA and CDR2 YSYEKL. V shed 1 base and J shed 5 bases, with 11 bases lying between them. The CDR3 is 14 residues long. In DNA, the CDR3 is TGCGCCAGCAGCCAAGGGCTCCGGGAGGAGACCCAGTACTTC. Protein product: CASSQGLREETQYF.

The rearrangement joins TRBV5-4 to TRBJ1-5; weak D call: TRBD1 (5 bases). Looked up from germline, CDR1 is SGHNT and CDR2 is YYREEE (reference sequence). The CDR3 contains 13 residues. The ends were cut back, 3 bases at V and 6 bases at J, with 10 bases in the middle. Here the CDR3 reads CASSSDITQPQHF. In DNA form, the CDR3 reads TGTGCCAGCAGCTCGGACATAACTCAGCCCCAGCATTTT.